This T cell receptor beta chain originates from a study of T-cell memory formation after mild COVID-19. TCRdb re-analysed the 5' RACE reads in MiXCR, keeping a single row per CDR3 protein. Of under 600,000 distinct CDR3 sequences detected, about a fifth appear once; the ten largest clones hold roughly 9.1%. Germline values: CDR1 SGHTA, CDR2 FQGTGA. There are 13 residues in the CDR3. V gave up 5 bases and J gave up 7 bases, with 11 bases separating them. This clonotype was counted only a few times. The origin of this receptor is an adult woman who had mild COVID-19 (a few samples of this study predate the infection). Cell type and time point are not known. Source material: PBMCs or a T cell subset sorted from them (not recorded which). The chain carries TRBV7-3 and TRBJ2-2; possibly TRBD2 for D (5 bases). CDR3 amino acids: CASSAGKDGELFF. The CDR3 DNA reads TGTGCCAGCAGCGCCGGGAAGGACGGGGAGCTGTTTTTT. Supplemented by reference TRBV7-3 and TRBJ2-2, the full variable domain reads GAGVSQTPSNKVTEKGKYVELRCDPISGHTALYWYRQSLGQGPEFLIYFQGTGAADDSGLPNDRFFAVRPEGSVSTLKIQRTERGDSAVYLCASSAGKDGELFFGEGSRLTVL.